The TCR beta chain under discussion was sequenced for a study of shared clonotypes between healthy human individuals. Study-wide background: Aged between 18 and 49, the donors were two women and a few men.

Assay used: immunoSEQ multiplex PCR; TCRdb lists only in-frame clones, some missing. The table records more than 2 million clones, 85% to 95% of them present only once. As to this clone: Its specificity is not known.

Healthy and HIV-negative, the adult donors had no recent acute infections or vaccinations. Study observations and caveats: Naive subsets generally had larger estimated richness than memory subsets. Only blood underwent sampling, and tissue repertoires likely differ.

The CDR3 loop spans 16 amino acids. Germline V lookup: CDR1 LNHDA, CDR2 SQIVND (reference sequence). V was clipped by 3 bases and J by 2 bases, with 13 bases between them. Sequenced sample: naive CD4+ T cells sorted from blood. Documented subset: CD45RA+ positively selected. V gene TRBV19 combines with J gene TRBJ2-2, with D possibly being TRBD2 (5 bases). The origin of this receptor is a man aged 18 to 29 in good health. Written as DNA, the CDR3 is TGTGCCAGTAGTATCCCTCCGGGAAAAAACACCGGGGAGCTGTTTTTT. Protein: CASSIPPGKNTGELFF.